Below, 25 T cell receptor beta chains from the same sample are listed, as sequenced in a study of response to subunit inactivated influenza vaccine. Via MiXCR, TCRdb re-called the RT-PCR reads, giving one row per CDR3 protein. The sample yields over 400,000 distinct CDR3 sequences, approximately 10% seen once. The sample consisted of PBMCs from blood, taken roughly 46 days after vaccination. The source is a man aged 45-65 years who received an inactivated influenza vaccine.

The genes are TRBV7-6 and TRBJ1-1; 7 bases are a match to TRBD1. The CDR3 spans 12 residues. Per the germline V gene, CDR1 is SGHVS and CDR2 is FNYEAQ. The V segment lost 5 bases and the J segment 6 bases; nucleotides outside the gene matches: 3. The chain's CDR3 is CASSRDSAEAFF. CDR3 in DNA: TGTGCCAGCAGCCGGGACAGTGCTGAAGCTTTCTTT. Full variable domain (rest looked up from reference TRBV7-6 and TRBJ1-1): GAGVSQSPRYKVTKRGQDVALRCDPISGHVSLYWYRQALGQGPEFLTYFNYEAQQDKSGLPNDRFSAERPEGSISTLTIQRTEQRDSAMYRCASSRDSAEAFFGQGTRLTVV.

The sample holds many counts of this clonotype. V and J are TRBV12-3 or TRBV12-4 and TRBJ1-1; D perhaps matches TRBD1 (5 bases). Trimming removed 7 bases from V and 0 bases from J, with 12 bases in between. This CDR3 has 14 amino acids. The CDR3 coding sequence is TGTGCCAGCATTGCAGGGCGGGTGAACACTGAAGCTTTCTTT. Its translation is CASIAGRVNTEAFF.

A few counts support this clonotype. The chain links TRBV7-6 to TRBJ2-5, with TRBD2 matching 7 bases. The ends lost 1 base at V and 5 bases at J; junction bases unmatched: 7. The CDR3 sequence is 15 residues long. Germline CDR1 reads SGHVS; CDR2 reads FNYEAQ. CDR3 in amino acids: CASSLVYGTTETQYF. DNA of the CDR3: TGTGCCAGCAGCTTAGTCTATGGGACTACGGAGACCCAGTACTTC.

V is TRBV10-3 and J is TRBJ2-3; D is perhaps TRBD2 (5 bases). Trimming shortened V by 4 bases and J by 0 bases, and 14 bases separated the two germline ends. From germline, CDR1 is ENHRY and CDR2 SYGVKD. This CDR3 contains 16 residues. In DNA form, the CDR3 reads TGTGCCATCAGTGGCGGACTGCGGGCTAGCACAGATACGCAGTATTTT. This gives the protein CAISGGLRASTDTQYF.

The table lists this clonotype with many counts. J is TRBJ2-1 and V is TRBV7-9, with D perhaps matching TRBD1 (6 bases). This CDR3 contains 15 residues. Germline loops: CDR1 SEHNR, CDR2 FQNEAQ (reference sequence). Trimming took off 1 base at V and 3 bases at J, with 10 bases between the two ends. The chain's CDR3 is CASSLEQGHYNEQFF. Here the CDR3 DNA reads TGTGCCAGCAGCTTAGAGCAGGGGCACTACAATGAGCAGTTCTTC.

J is TRBJ1-2 and V is TRBV7-2, with 9 bases matching TRBD1. Germline V gene data show CDR1 as SGHTA and CDR2 as FQGNSA. The CDR3 totals 16 residues. V trimming: 3 bases; J trimming: 2 bases; junction bases outside the gene matches: 7. CDR3 nucleotides: TGTGCCAGCAGCTTTGGGACCGGGACAGGGAACTATGGCTACACCTTC. Translating gives CASSFGTGTGNYGYTF.

This clonotype has a handful of counts. The V and J genes are TRBV28 and TRBJ1-1; 9 nucleotides align to TRBD1. V shed 4 bases, J shed 7 bases, and the junction held 4 bases outside the gene matches. The CDR3 runs to 13 residues. Per germline, CDR1 MDHEN and CDR2 SYDVKM. CDR3 loop: CASSSGQGGEAFF. CDR3 nucleotide sequence: TGTGCCAGCAGTTCGGGACAGGGTGGTGAAGCTTTCTTT.

CDR3 residues: CASSLIGGNYEQYF. In nucleotides, the CDR3 is TGTGCCAGCAGTTTAATCGGCGGGAACTACGAGCAGTACTTC. This sequence joins TRBV27 and TRBJ2-7; D is perhaps TRBD2 (6 bases). CDR3 length: 14 amino acids. Per germline, CDR1 MNHEY and CDR2 SMNVEV (reference sequence). V lost 2 bases, J lost 3 bases, and 11 bases lay in between.

This clonotype turned up a few times. The chain links TRBV7-6 to TRBJ1-1; D unresolved. There are 13 residues in the CDR3. V was shortened by 1 base and J by 4 bases, with 7 bases between the two germline ends. Germline V lookup: CDR1 SGHVS, CDR2 FNYEAQ. The CDR3 nucleotides are TGTGCCAGCAGCTTAGGTTACACCACTGAAGCTTTCTTT. Amino acids: CASSLGYTTEAFF.

V is TRBV7-2 and J is TRBJ2-7, with D perhaps matching TRBD2 (5 bases). The germline CDR1 and CDR2 sequences are SGHTA and FQGNSA. Trimming cost V 7 bases and J 6 bases, with 16 bases left between them. The CDR3 runs to 13 residues. CDR3 region: CASTDGILGEQYF. CDR3 DNA sequence: TGTGCCAGCACCGACGGGATTCTAGGCGAGCAGTACTTC. Full variable domain (remainder filled in from reference TRBV7-2 and TRBJ2-7): GAGVSQSPSNKVTEKGKDVELRCDPISGHTALYWYRQSLGQGLEFLIYFQGNSAPDKSGLPSDRFSAERTGGSVSTLTIQRTQQEDSAVYLCASTDGILGEQYFGPGTRLTVT.

This clonotype was seen only a few times. The rearrangement links TRBV5-5 to TRBJ2-3; 7 nucleotides line up with TRBD1. Per germline, CDR1 SGHKS and CDR2 YYEKEE (reference sequence). The CDR3 spans 15 residues. The V and J ends lost 3 bases and 1 base, in that order; junction bases with no gene match: 5. Written as DNA, the CDR3 is TGTGCCAGCAGCTGGGGGACAGACCGCACAGATACGCAGTATTTT. Protein sequence: CASSWGTDRTDTQYF.

This clonotype has more than one count but fewer than ten. V usage is TRBV20-1 and J usage is TRBJ2-5; the D gene is possibly TRBD2 (7 bases). CDR3 size: 14 residues. The germline gives CDR1 DFQATT, CDR2 SNEGSKA (reference sequence). V gave up 4 bases and J gave up 0 bases, with 12 bases separating them. Here the CDR3 DNA reads TGCAGTGCTACTAAAGGGGGGGACCAAGAGACCCAGTACTTC. As protein: CSATKGGDQETQYF.

This chain connects TRBV18 to TRBJ1-2; D is unresolved. The CDR3 is 13 residues long. V was shortened by 1 base and J by 7 bases, with 10 bases between the two germline ends. Germline V gene lookup returns CDR1 KGHSH and CDR2 LQKENI. In DNA form, the CDR3 reads TGTGCCAGCTCACCACTAGGAGAGGGTGGCTACACCTTC. This codes for CASSPLGEGGYTF.

Only a few counts were recorded for this clonotype. This sequence joins TRBV5-5 and TRBJ2-7; D call uncertain. This CDR3 is built from 13 residues. V lost 5 bases and J lost 1, with 10 bases in between. Germline V gene sequence: CDR1 SGHKS, CDR2 YYEKEE (reference sequence). CDR3 loop: CASSKSGSYEQYF. For the CDR3, the DNA is TGTGCCAGCAGTAAGTCTGGGTCCTACGAGCAGTACTTC.

This clonotype has a handful of counts. The V and J genes are TRBV7-3 and TRBJ2-1, with D uncertain. The CDR3 length is 13 residues. The germline CDR1 and CDR2 sequences are SGHTA and FQGTGA. Trimming shortened V by 4 bases and J by 12 bases, and 16 bases separated the two germline ends. CDR3 loop: CASSSTSSGRQFF. CDR3 DNA sequence: TGTGCCAGCAGCTCGACATCCTCCGGGCGGCAGTTCTTC.

The chain has TRBV7-8 and TRBJ2-7; possibly TRBD2 for D (5 bases). Trimming cost V 2 bases and J 4 bases, with 9 bases left between them. Germline V gene data show CDR1 as SGHVS and CDR2 as FQNEAQ. The CDR3 contains 13 residues. The CDR3 loop reads CASSLNGEYEQYF. For the CDR3, the DNA is TGTGCCAGCAGCTTAAACGGGGAGTACGAGCAGTACTTC.

The genes are TRBV10-3 and TRBJ2-5, with 9 bases matching TRBD1. The trim removed 6 bases at V and 5 bases at J, leaving 7 bases unmatched. Germline lookup yields CDR1 ENHRY and CDR2 SYGVKD. CDR3 length: 14 amino acids. DNA for the CDR3: TGTGCCATCAGGGGGACAGGGAGGGAGGAGACCCAGTACTTC. Its translation: CAIRGTGREETQYF.

The CDR3 reads CATSRSTGAYNEQFF. The CDR3, as DNA: TGTGCCACCAGCAGGAGTACGGGGGCCTACAATGAGCAGTTCTTC. The V gene is TRBV15, the J gene TRBJ2-1; a weak D match, TRBD2 (6 bases). The CDR3 length is 15 residues. V was cut by 3 bases and J by 2 bases, with 11 bases left in between. The germline CDR1 and CDR2 sequences are LNHNV and YYDKDF (reference sequence).

This clonotype was recorded at least ten times. V gene TRBV29-1 combines with J gene TRBJ2-7, with unresolved D. Trimming stripped 3 bases from V and 2 bases from J, with 11 bases between. The germline gives CDR1 SQVTM, CDR2 ANQGSEA. CDR3 length: 13 amino acids. CDR3 region: CSVESSETYEQYF. The CDR3 region has the DNA TGCAGCGTTGAGTCTTCGGAGACCTACGAGCAGTACTTC.

This clonotype has ten or more counts. This rearrangement joins TRBV20-1 to TRBJ1-1, with TRBD1 matching over 10 bases. Germline values: CDR1 DFQATT, CDR2 SNEGSKA (reference sequence). The CDR3 contains 14 residues. The J segment lost 5 bases and the V segment lost 8 bases, leaving 11 bases of the junction unmatched. CDR3 nucleotide sequence: TGCAGTCCCCGGGACAGGGGCGTACGAACTGAAGCTTTCTTT. Translated: CSPRDRGVRTEAFF.

The genes are TRBV7-9 and TRBJ2-7; possible D gene TRBD2, 6 bases. In germline, CDR1 is SEHNR, CDR2 FQNEAQ (reference sequence). The CDR3 is 15 residues long. The V end lost 2 bases, the J end lost 0 bases, and 11 bases lay between the germline ends. The chain's CDR3 is CASSLRAGISYEQYF. The DNA of the CDR3 is TGTGCCAGCAGCTTAAGAGCGGGCATCTCCTACGAGCAGTACTTC.

The table lists this clonotype with many counts. V gene TRBV5-1 combines with J gene TRBJ2-7; D is ambiguous. The ends were cut back, 1 base at V and 6 bases at J, with 5 bases in the middle. Germline V gene lookup returns CDR1 SGHRS and CDR2 YFSETQ. The CDR3 has 11 amino acids. This CDR3 is CASSLQSEQYF. The CDR3 coding sequence is TGCGCCAGCAGCTTGCAGTCCGAGCAGTACTTC.

The V gene is TRBV11-1, the J gene TRBJ2-1; 8 positions agree with TRBD1. V shed 5 bases, J shed 9 bases, and the junction held 21 bases outside the gene matches. The V gene's germline CDR1 is SGHAT and CDR2 FQDESV (reference sequence). The CDR3 spans 18 residues. The CDR3 is CASSPPPMTGQVISEQFF. As DNA, the CDR3 is TGTGCCAGCAGCCCCCCCCCGATGACGGGACAGGTAATAAGTGAGCAGTTCTTC.

The table lists this clonotype with a few counts. The J gene is TRBJ2-1, the V gene TRBV5-1; D is unresolved. V dropped 2 bases and J dropped 2 bases, with 17 bases sitting between them. The germline V gene has CDR1 SGHRS and CDR2 YFSETQ. This CDR3 region has 17 residues. The CDR3 loop reads CASSLVEGPKAYNEQFF. CDR3 DNA sequence: TGCGCCAGCAGCTTAGTCGAAGGCCCTAAAGCCTACAATGAGCAGTTCTTC.

This clonotype was recorded a few times. V and J are TRBV7-2 and TRBJ2-1, with D unresolved. Looked up from germline, CDR1 is SGHTA and CDR2 is FQGNSA. The CDR3 runs to 12 residues. V lost 3 bases and J 7 bases, leaving 7 bases between the germline ends. This CDR3 reads CASSFMVNEQFF. The CDR3 DNA is TGTGCCAGCAGCTTCATGGTTAATGAGCAGTTCTTC.